This TCR beta chain comes out of a study of T cell responses to AZD1222 COVID-19 vaccine. Study-wide points: Researchers took repertoire samples only after the peak T cell response had come. White British people made up most donors, females outnumbered males, and clonal diversity was possibly underestimated. Spike-specific TCR repertoires showed rising breadth and depth after two AZD1222 doses. At baseline, just 6 or 7 AZD1222 recipients tested seropositive.

Concerning this clone: What it recognizes is unknown.

The table came from immunoSEQ multiplex PCR; TCRdb's copy has only in-frame clones and leaves some out. The sample shows some 100,000 clones, approximately 91% of them seen only once. The sequence derives from an adult in good health. The material sequenced was peripheral blood, taken on day 0 of AZD1222 vaccination.

CDR3: CASSFQGSTEAFF. In DNA, the CDR3 is TGTGCCAGCAGTTTCCAGGGAAGCACTGAAGCTTTCTTT. The chain combines TRBV6-2 or TRBV6-3 with TRBJ1-1, with D maybe TRBD1 (5 bases). The V end lost 4 bases, the J end lost 4 bases, and 10 bases lay between the germline ends. Germline CDR1 and CDR2: MNHEY and SVGEGT. This CDR3 comprises 13 residues.